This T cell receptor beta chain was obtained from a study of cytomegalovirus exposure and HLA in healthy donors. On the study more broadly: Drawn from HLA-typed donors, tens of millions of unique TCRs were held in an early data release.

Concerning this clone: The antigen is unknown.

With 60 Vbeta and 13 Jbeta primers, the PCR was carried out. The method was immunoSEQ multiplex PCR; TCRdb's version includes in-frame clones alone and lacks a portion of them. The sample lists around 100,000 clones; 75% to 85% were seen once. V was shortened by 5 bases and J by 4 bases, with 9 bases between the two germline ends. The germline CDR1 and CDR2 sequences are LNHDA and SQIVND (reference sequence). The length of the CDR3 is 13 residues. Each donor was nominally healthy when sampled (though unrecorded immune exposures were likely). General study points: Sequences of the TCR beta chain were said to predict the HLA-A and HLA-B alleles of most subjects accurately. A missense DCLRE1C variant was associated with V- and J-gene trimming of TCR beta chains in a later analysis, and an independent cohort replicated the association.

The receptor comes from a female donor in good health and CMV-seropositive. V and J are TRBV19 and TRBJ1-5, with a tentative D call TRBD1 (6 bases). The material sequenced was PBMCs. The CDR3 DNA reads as TGTGCCAGTAGTCAACAGGGTAATCAGCCCCAGCATTTT. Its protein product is CASSQQGNQPQHF.